This TCR beta chain is from a study of response to subunit inactivated influenza vaccine. This clonotype was recorded a few times. TCRdb reanalysed the RT-PCR reads using MiXCR and keeps one entry per CDR3 protein. The repertoire holds 860,000 or so distinct CDR3 sequences, approximately 21% seen once, with more than 8.5% in the top ten. The CDR3 loop spans 15 amino acids. Germline V CDR1 and CDR2: SGHKS, YYEKEE (reference sequence). V was clipped by 4 bases and J by 6 bases; unmatched bases: 6. The chain links TRBV5-5 to TRBJ2-2; 10 bases are a match to TRBD1. The clonotype originates from a man over 45 who received an inactivated influenza vaccine. The input for sequencing was PBMCs from blood, taken roughly 5 days after vaccination. DNA of the CDR3: TGTGCCAGCAGCCCGACAGGGGGCCTGGCCGGGGAGCTGTTTTTT. Protein: CASSPTGGLAGELFF.